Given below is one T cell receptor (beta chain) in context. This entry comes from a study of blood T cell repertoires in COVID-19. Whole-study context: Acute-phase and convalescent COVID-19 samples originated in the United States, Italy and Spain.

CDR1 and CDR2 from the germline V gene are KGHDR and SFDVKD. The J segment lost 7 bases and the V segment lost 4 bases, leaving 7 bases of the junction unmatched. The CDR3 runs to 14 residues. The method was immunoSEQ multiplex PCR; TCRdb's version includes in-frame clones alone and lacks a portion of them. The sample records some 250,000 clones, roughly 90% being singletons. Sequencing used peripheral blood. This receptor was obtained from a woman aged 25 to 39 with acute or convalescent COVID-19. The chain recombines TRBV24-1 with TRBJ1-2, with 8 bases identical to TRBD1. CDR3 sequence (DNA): TGTGCCACCAGTGAACGACAGGGGCGGAGTGGCTACACCTTC. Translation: CATSERQGRSGYTF.